This is a list of T cell receptor beta chains from one sample in a study of blood T cell repertoires in COVID-19. Generated by immunoSEQ multiplex PCR, the TCRdb table keeps only in-frame clones and is missing some. The repertoire holds 310,000 or so clones, with around nine tenths as singletons. Sequenced: PBMCs or T cells enriched from blood (not recorded which). The source is a woman in her 40s who had recovered from COVID-19. CDR3s include the opening cysteine and the closing phenylalanine or tryptophan. D genes are given only for firm matches. Expanded clones are given a class, and other clones once, few, many or no size at all.

J: TRBJ2-7; size: -; D: -; length: 13; V: TRBV28; CDR3: CASSPELTYEQYF; DNA: TGTGCCAGCAGCCCCGAGCTAACCTACGAGCAGTACTTC
J: TRBJ2-7; size: -; D: -; length: 15; V: TRBV7-2; CDR3: CASSFSLRGSYEQYF; DNA: TGTGCCAGCAGCTTTTCCCTTAGGGGCTCCTACGAGCAGTACTTC
J: TRBJ2-7; size: -; D: -; length: 13; V: TRBV9; CDR3: CASRQGTPYEQYF; DNA: TGTGCCAGCAGACAGGGAACCCCCTACGAGCAGTACTTC
J: TRBJ2-4; size: -; D: TRBD2; length: 19; V: TRBV7-2; CDR3: CASSLVRGAGGRAKNIQYF; DNA: TGTGCCAGCAGCTTAGTTCGCGGGGCGGGAGGGAGAGCCAAAAACATTCAGTACTTC
J: TRBJ2-1; size: -; D: -; length: 12; V: TRBV7-9; CDR3: CASSLGGMEQFF; DNA: TGTGCCAGCAGCTTAGGGGGCATGGAGCAGTTCTTC
J: TRBJ1-4; size: -; D: TRBD1; length: 15; V: TRBV7-9; CDR3: CASSSWDRGHEKLFF; DNA: TGTGCCAGCAGCTCTTGGGACAGGGGGCACGAAAAACTGTTTTTT
J: TRBJ2-7; size: -; D: TRBD2; length: 16; V: TRBV18; CDR3: CASSPNLAGGNGEQYF; DNA: TGTGCCAGCTCACCGAACCTAGCGGGAGGGAATGGCGAGCAGTACTTC
J: TRBJ1-5; size: -; D: -; length: 13; V: TRBV7-3; CDR3: CASSLGRDQPQHF; DNA: TGTGCCAGCAGCTTAGGCAGGGATCAGCCCCAGCATTTT
J: TRBJ2-1; size: -; D: -; length: 15; V: TRBV7-3; CDR3: CASSLTYQRTSEQFF; DNA: TGTGCCAGCAGCTTAACGTACCAAAGAACTAGTGAGCAGTTCTTC
J: TRBJ2-7; size: -; D: TRBD2; length: 14; V: TRBV2; CDR3: CASGGEGLTYEQYF; DNA: TGTGCCAGCGGGGGGGAGGGGCTCACCTACGAGCAGTACTTC
J: TRBJ1-1; size: once; D: -; length: 13; V: TRBV2; CDR3: CATYRDMNTEAFF; DNA: TGTGCCACGTACCGGGACATGAACACTGAAGCTTTCTTT
J: TRBJ2-2; size: -; D: -; length: 13; V: TRBV12-3/TRBV12-4; CDR3: CASSLQGPGELFF; DNA: TGTGCCAGCAGCCTACAGGGCCCCGGGGAGCTGTTTTTT
J: TRBJ2-3; size: -; D: -; length: 17; V: TRBV5-1; CDR3: CASSPYGGTGSTDTQYF; DNA: TGCGCCAGCAGCCCCTACGGGGGGACAGGCTCCACAGATACGCAGTATTTT
J: TRBJ1-2; size: few; D: TRBD1; length: 14; V: TRBV4-3; CDR3: CASSQLGTGPGYTF; DNA: TGCGCCAGCAGCCAATTGGGGACAGGGCCTGGCTACACCTTC
J: TRBJ2-1; size: once; D: TRBD2; length: 13; V: TRBV5-4; CDR3: CASSGGGLNEQFF; DNA: TGTGCCAGCAGCGGGGGAGGGCTAAATGAGCAGTTCTTC
J: TRBJ2-2; size: -; D: -; length: 15; V: TRBV28; CDR3: CASSGRVPSQRELFF; DNA: TGTGCCAGCAGCGGGCGGGTTCCGTCACAGAGGGAGCTGTTTTTT
J: TRBJ1-5; size: -; D: TRBD1; length: 18; V: TRBV3-1/TRBV3-2; CDR3: CASSPGQGSTESNQPQHF; DNA: TGTGCCAGCAGCCCGGGACAGGGATCCACTGAGAGCAATCAGCCCCAGCATTTT
J: TRBJ1-5; size: -; D: TRBD1; length: 16; V: TRBV28; CDR3: CASSFLPGQSNQPQHF; DNA: TGTGCCAGCAGTTTCCTCCCGGGACAGAGCAATCAGCCCCAGCATTTT
J: TRBJ2-3; size: -; D: TRBD2; length: 15; V: TRBV30; CDR3: CAWSLRLASTDTQYF; DNA: TGTGCCTGGAGTTTAAGACTAGCTTCCACAGATACGCAGTATTTT
J: TRBJ2-5; size: -; D: TRBD2; length: 14; V: TRBV3-1/TRBV3-2; CDR3: CASSTSGNQETQYF; DNA: TGTGCCAGCAGCACTAGCGGGAACCAAGAGACCCAGTACTTC
J: TRBJ1-1; size: -; D: TRBD1; length: 15; V: TRBV13; CDR3: CASSQGQPENTEAFF; DNA: TGTGCCAGCAGCCAGGGACAGCCGGAGAACACTGAAGCTTTCTTT
J: TRBJ2-1; size: -; D: TRBD2; length: 13; V: TRBV2; CDR3: CASSGRGGNEQFF; DNA: TGTGCCAGCAGTGGACGGGGGGGCAATGAGCAGTTCTTC
J: TRBJ1-4; size: -; D: -; length: 15; V: TRBV19; CDR3: CASSEQGSTNEKLFF; DNA: TGTGCCAGTAGTGAGCAGGGTTCAACTAATGAAAAACTGTTTTTT
J: TRBJ1-4; size: -; D: TRBD1; length: 15; V: TRBV25-1; CDR3: CASSASPGQGKELFF; DNA: TGTGCCAGCAGTGCCTCTCCGGGACAGGGAAAGGAACTGTTTTTT
J: TRBJ2-1; size: -; D: -; length: 15; V: TRBV7-3; CDR3: CASSLNRVGYNEQFF; DNA: TGTGCCAGCAGCTTAAACAGGGTGGGTTACAATGAGCAGTTCTTC
J: TRBJ2-2; size: -; D: TRBD2; length: 14; V: TRBV3-1/TRBV3-2; CDR3: CASNLAGVGGELFF; DNA: TGTGCCAGCAATCTAGCGGGAGTGGGCGGGGAGCTGTTTTTT
J: TRBJ2-3; size: -; D: -; length: 15; V: TRBV15; CDR3: CATRQGGMRGDTQYF; DNA: TGTGCCACCAGGCAAGGCGGGATGAGGGGAGATACGCAGTATTTT
J: TRBJ1-6; size: -; D: TRBD1; length: 15; V: TRBV2; CDR3: CASRARTGDNSPLHF; DNA: TGTGCCAGCAGAGCCCGGACAGGGGATAATTCACCCCTCCACTTT
J: TRBJ2-7; size: few; D: -; length: 15; V: TRBV19; CDR3: CASSPRGIGAYEQYF; DNA: TGTGCCAGTAGTCCGAGGGGGATAGGAGCCTACGAGCAGTACTTC
J: TRBJ1-5; size: -; D: -; length: 14; V: TRBV7-2; CDR3: CASSLAGPNQPQHF; DNA: TGTGCCAGCAGCTTGGCAGGGCCCAATCAGCCCCAGCATTTT
J: TRBJ1-5; size: -; D: TRBD1; length: 15; V: TRBV7-8; CDR3: CASSSGQGSNQPQHF; DNA: TGTGCCAGCAGCTCGGGACAGGGGAGCAATCAGCCCCAGCATTTT
J: TRBJ2-7; size: -; D: -; length: 12; V: TRBV5-1; CDR3: CASSLRGGEQYF; DNA: TGCGCCAGCAGCTTGAGAGGGGGCGAGCAGTACTTC
J: TRBJ2-7; size: -; D: -; length: 13; V: TRBV18; CDR3: CASSSVSSYEQYF; DNA: TGTGCCAGCTCATCCGTCAGCTCCTACGAGCAGTACTTC
J: TRBJ1-1; size: once; D: -; length: 17; V: TRBV28; CDR3: CASGFGGWGGMNTEAFF; DNA: TGTGCCAGCGGTTTCGGTGGGTGGGGAGGGATGAACACTGAAGCTTTCTTT
J: TRBJ2-3; size: -; D: -; length: 12; V: TRBV2; CDR3: CASSLSTDTQYF; DNA: TGTGCCAGCAGCCTAAGCACAGATACGCAGTATTTT